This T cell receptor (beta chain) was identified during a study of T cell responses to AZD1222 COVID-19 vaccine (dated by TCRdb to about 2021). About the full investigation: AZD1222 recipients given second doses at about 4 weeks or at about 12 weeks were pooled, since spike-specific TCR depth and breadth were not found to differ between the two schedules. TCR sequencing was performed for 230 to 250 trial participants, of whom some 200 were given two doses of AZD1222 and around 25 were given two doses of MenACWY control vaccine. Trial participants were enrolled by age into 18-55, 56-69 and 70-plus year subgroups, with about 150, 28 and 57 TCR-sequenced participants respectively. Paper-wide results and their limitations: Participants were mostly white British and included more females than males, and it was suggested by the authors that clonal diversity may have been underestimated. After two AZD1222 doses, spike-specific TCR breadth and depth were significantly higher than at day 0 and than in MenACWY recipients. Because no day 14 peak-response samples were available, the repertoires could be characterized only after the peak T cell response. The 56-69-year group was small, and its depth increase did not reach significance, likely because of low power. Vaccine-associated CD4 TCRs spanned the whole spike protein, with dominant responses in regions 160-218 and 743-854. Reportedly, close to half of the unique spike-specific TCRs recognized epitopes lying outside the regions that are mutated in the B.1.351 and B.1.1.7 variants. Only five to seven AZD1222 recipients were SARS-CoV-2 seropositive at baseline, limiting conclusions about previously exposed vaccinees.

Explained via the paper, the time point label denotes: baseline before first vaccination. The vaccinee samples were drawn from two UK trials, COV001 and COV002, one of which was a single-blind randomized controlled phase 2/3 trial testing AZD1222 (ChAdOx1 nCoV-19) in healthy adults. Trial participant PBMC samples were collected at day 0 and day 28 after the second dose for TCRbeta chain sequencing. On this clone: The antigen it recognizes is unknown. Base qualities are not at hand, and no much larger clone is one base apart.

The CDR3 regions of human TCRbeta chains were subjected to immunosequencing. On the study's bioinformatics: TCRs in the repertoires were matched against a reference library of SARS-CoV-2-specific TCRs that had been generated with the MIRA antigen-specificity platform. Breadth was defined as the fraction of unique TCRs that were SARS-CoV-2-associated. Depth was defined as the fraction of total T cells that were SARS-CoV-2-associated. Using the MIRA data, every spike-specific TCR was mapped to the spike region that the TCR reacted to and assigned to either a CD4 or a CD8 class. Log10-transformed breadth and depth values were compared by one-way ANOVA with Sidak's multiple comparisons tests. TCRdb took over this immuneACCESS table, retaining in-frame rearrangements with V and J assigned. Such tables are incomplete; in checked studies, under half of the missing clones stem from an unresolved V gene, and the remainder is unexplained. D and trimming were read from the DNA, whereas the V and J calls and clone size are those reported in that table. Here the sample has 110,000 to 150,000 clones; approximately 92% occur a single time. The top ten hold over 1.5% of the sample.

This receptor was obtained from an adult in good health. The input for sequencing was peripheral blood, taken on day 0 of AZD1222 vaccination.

The DNA is as follows: TGTGCCACTAAACAGCAGAGCACAGATACGCAGTATTTT. This encodes CATKQQSTDTQYF. The V gene is TRBV15 and the J gene is TRBJ2-3; the D gene assignment is ambiguous. Taken from the germline V gene (reference sequence), the CDR1 and CDR2 loops are LNHNV and YYDKDF. The cysteine opens and the phenylalanine closes a CDR3 of 13 amino acids. Only CDR3 DNA remains: 39 bases, in frame from the first base. The V and J ends are trimmed by 9 bases and 0 bases, leaving 10 bases between them.